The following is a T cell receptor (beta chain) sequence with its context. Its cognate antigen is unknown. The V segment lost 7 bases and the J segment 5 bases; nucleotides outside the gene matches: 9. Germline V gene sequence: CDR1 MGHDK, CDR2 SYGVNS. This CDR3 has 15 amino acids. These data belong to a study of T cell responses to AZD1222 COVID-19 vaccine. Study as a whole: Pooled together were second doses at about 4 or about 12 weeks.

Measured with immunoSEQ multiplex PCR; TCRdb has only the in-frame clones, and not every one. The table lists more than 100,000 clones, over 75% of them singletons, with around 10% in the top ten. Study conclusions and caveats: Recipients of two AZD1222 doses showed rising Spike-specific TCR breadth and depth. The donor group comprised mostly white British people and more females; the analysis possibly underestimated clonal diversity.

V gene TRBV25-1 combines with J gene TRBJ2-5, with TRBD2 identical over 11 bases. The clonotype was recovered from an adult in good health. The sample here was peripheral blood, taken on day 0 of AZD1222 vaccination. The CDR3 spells CASIFSGGAGETQYF. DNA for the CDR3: TGTGCCAGCATATTTAGCGGGGGGGCTGGGGAGACCCAGTACTTC.